These T cell receptor beta chains were read from a single sample in a study of blood T cell repertoires in COVID-19. TCRdb keeps only in-frame clones here, not all; method: immunoSEQ multiplex PCR. Among around 59,000 clones, approximately 86% were seen once, and the ten largest hold approximately 4.8%. The sequenced sample was peripheral blood. Receptors originate from a man in his sixties with acute or convalescent COVID-19. Both conserved end residues are part of each CDR3. A D gene is named only where the DNA matches it firmly. Only part of the rows carry a size: once, few, many, or a class if the clone is expanded.

v_gene	j_gene	d_gene	abundance	CDR3aa	CDR3nt
TRBV6-5	TRBJ2-1	.	.	CASSRGGGGSNEQFF	TGTGCCAGCAGTCGGGGGGGAGGGGGCTCAAATGAGCAGTTCTTC
TRBV6-5	TRBJ1-5	.	.	CASSYLGGGDNQPQHF	TGTGCCAGCAGCTACTTGGGTGGGGGCGATAATCAGCCCCAGCATTTT
TRBV5-1	TRBJ2-7	TRBD1	once	CASSPGQAGYEQYF	TGCGCCAGCAGCCCCGGACAGGCCGGATACGAGCAGTACTTC
TRBV18	TRBJ2-3	.	.	CASSPSQQGLTDTQYF	TGTGCCAGCTCACCCTCTCAGCAAGGACTTACAGATACGCAGTATTTT
TRBV28	TRBJ2-5	TRBD2	.	CASSSQTSGRPPHF	TGTGCCAGCAGTTCCCAGACTAGCGGGAGGCCCCCCCACTTC
TRBV5-1	TRBJ2-3	.	.	CASSPPQGGTDTQYF	TGCGCCAGCAGCCCACCACAGGGTGGCACAGATACGCAGTATTTT
TRBV10-3	TRBJ2-1	TRBD2	.	CATALLAGGPNEQFF	TGTGCCACCGCGCTACTAGCGGGAGGCCCCAATGAGCAGTTCTTC
TRBV10-3	TRBJ2-1	TRBD2	.	CATRTSGNDNEQFF	TGTGCCACCCGGACTAGCGGGAATGACAATGAGCAGTTCTTC
TRBV13	TRBJ1-1	TRBD1	.	CASSFQGAYSMNTEAFF	TGTGCCAGCAGCTTTCAGGGGGCTTATTCCATGAACACTGAAGCTTTCTTT
TRBV9	TRBJ2-3	TRBD1	once	CASSAGTGGWTDTQYF	TGTGCCAGCAGCGCCGGGACAGGGGGGTGGACAGATACGCAGTATTTT
TRBV3-1/TRBV3-2	TRBJ2-2	.	.	CASGKLGTGELFF	TGTGCCAGCGGTAAGCTAGGCACCGGGGAGCTGTTTTTT
TRBV5-1	TRBJ2-2	.	.	CASSGTPNTGELFF	TGCGCCAGCAGCGGGACACCGAACACCGGGGAGCTGTTTTTT
TRBV6-6	TRBJ2-1	TRBD2	.	CASVIREGLGHNEQFF	TGTGCCAGTGTAATACGGGAGGGCCTAGGGCACAATGAGCAGTTCTTC
TRBV30	TRBJ1-6	.	.	CAWTIGEGNSPLHF	TGTGCCTGGACCATAGGGGAGGGGAATTCACCCCTCCACTTT
TRBV21-1	TRBJ1-6	.	.	CASSKMGGNSPLHF	TGTGCCAGCAGCAAAATGGGGGGAAATTCACCCCTCCACTTT
TRBV6-1	TRBJ2-7	TRBD2	.	CASSETSGSAYEQYF	TGTGCCAGCAGTGAGACTAGCGGGAGCGCCTACGAGCAGTACTTC
TRBV27	TRBJ1-2	.	.	CASSLKGINYGYTF	TGTGCCAGCAGTTTAAAGGGGATTAACTATGGCTACACCTTC
TRBV30	TRBJ2-7	TRBD1	.	CAWEVRDRYSYEQYF	TGTGCCTGGGAAGTCCGGGACAGATATTCCTACGAGCAGTACTTC
TRBV28	TRBJ2-2	.	.	CASSQQGRGMVGELFF	TGTGCCAGCAGCCAACAGGGCAGGGGAATGGTCGGGGAGCTGTTTTTT
TRBV28	TRBJ2-7	TRBD1	once	CASIQDRNTYEQYF	TGTGCCAGCATTCAGGACAGGAACACCTACGAGCAGTACTTC
TRBV5-4	TRBJ2-7	TRBD2	few	CASSSTSGSNHEQYF	TGTGCCAGCAGTTCGACTAGCGGGAGCAACCACGAGCAGTACTTC
TRBV18	TRBJ2-2	.	.	CASSPYGGRDGELFF	TGTGCCAGCTCACCATACGGGGGGCGAGACGGGGAGCTGTTTTTT
TRBV10-3	TRBJ1-1	.	.	CAISESEGTYTEAFF	TGTGCCATCAGTGAGTCTGAGGGGACATACACTGAAGCTTTCTTT
TRBV12-3/TRBV12-4	TRBJ1-1	.	.	CASSLNGYPGAFF	TGTGCCAGCAGTTTAAACGGTTACCCCGGAGCTTTCTTT
TRBV5-4	TRBJ2-1	TRBD2	.	CASSVKREGRDNEQFF	TGTGCCAGCAGCGTCAAGCGGGAGGGCCGAGACAATGAGCAGTTCTTC
TRBV2	TRBJ2-1	TRBD2	few	CASSEVLFGRADEQFF	TGTGCCAGCAGTGAAGTCCTTTTTGGGAGGGCCGATGAGCAGTTCTTC
TRBV19	TRBJ1-3	.	.	CASSISSVGPGNTIYF	TGTGCCAGTAGTATCTCTTCGGTGGGGCCTGGAAACACCATATATTTT
TRBV20-1	TRBJ2-3	TRBD2	.	CSASRAGGTDTQYF	TGCAGTGCTAGTAGGGCGGGGGGGACAGATACGCAGTATTTT
TRBV9	TRBJ2-1	TRBD1	once	CASSPGQGMDEQFF	TGTGCCAGCAGCCCAGGACAGGGGATGGATGAGCAGTTCTTC
TRBV25-1	TRBJ1-2	.	.	CASSESGGSGYGYTF	TGTGCCAGCAGTGAATCGGGGGGTTCCGGATATGGCTACACCTTC
TRBV7-9	TRBJ2-3	TRBD2	.	CASSLLAGYTDTQYF	TGTGCCAGCAGCCTCTTAGCGGGGTACACAGATACGCAGTATTTT
TRBV11-3	TRBJ2-3	.	once	CASSLLGGTDTQYF	TGTGCCAGCAGTTTACTAGGGGGCACAGATACGCAGTATTTT
TRBV5-1	TRBJ2-3	TRBD2	.	CASSLARGLAGTDTQYF	TGCGCCAGCAGCTTGGCCCGGGGACTAGCGGGGACAGATACGCAGTATTTT
TRBV5-4	TRBJ2-1	.	few	CASSLAAGPNNEQFF	TGTGCCAGCAGCTTGGCCGCGGGACCCAACAATGAGCAGTTCTTC
TRBV19	TRBJ1-2	.	few	CASTPSGGNYGYTF	TGTGCCAGTACCCCCTCGGGGGGCAACTATGGCTACACCTTC
TRBV7-9	TRBJ1-1	.	.	CASSFRGGTEAFF	TGTGCCAGCAGCTTTCGGGGGGGTACTGAAGCTTTCTTT
TRBV30	TRBJ1-5	.	.	CAWSNGDNQPQHF	TGTGCCTGGAGCAACGGAGACAATCAGCCCCAGCATTTT
TRBV5-5	TRBJ2-3	.	.	CASSRGGSGADTQYF	TGTGCCAGCAGCCGGGGAGGCAGTGGCGCAGATACGCAGTATTTT
TRBV28	TRBJ2-3	TRBD2	few	CASSSGGTRHLYTQYF	TGTGCCAGCAGTTCAGGCGGGACTAGGCATTTGTATACGCAGTATTTT
TRBV5-8	TRBJ2-3	.	.	CASSWDPQGPDTQYF	TGTGCCAGCAGCTGGGACCCTCAGGGGCCAGATACGCAGTATTTT
TRBV9	TRBJ2-7	TRBD2	.	CASSAGLAGVQHEQYF	TGTGCCAGCAGCGCGGGACTAGCGGGAGTGCAGCACGAGCAGTACTTC
TRBV10-3	TRBJ1-2	TRBD1	once	CAIGQDNYGYTF	TGTGCCATCGGACAGGATAACTATGGCTACACCTTC
TRBV27	TRBJ1-5	.	.	CASSLSWTIAQPQHF	TGTGCCAGCAGTTTATCTTGGACAATCGCCCAGCCCCAGCATTTT
TRBV5-4	TRBJ2-7	TRBD2	.	CASSPGLATGGYEQYF	TGTGCCAGCAGCCCGGGACTAGCGACGGGGGGATATGAGCAGTACTTC
TRBV2	TRBJ1-5	.	.	CASSSYGSNQPQHF	TGTGCCAGCAGTAGTTATGGCAGCAATCAGCCCCAGCATTTT
TRBV30	TRBJ2-2	TRBD2	.	CAWSGTSLNTGELFF	TGTGCCTGGAGCGGGACTAGCCTGAACACCGGGGAGCTGTTTTTT
TRBV7-3	TRBJ1-1	TRBD1	.	CASSLSPRTGKVGNTEAFF	TGTGCCAGCAGCTTATCCCCCCGGACAGGGAAGGTGGGGAACACTGAAGCTTTCTTT